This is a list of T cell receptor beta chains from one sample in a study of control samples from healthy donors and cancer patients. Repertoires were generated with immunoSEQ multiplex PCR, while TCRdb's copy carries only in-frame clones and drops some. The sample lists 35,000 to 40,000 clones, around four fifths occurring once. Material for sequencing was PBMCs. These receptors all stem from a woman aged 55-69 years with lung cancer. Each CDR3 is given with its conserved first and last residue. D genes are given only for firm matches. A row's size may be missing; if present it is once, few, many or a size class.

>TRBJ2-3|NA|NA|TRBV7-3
TGTGCCAGCAGCATAGGGACACCCTCGACGGGTTTAGGAGATACGCAGTATTTT
CASSIGTPSTGLGDTQYF
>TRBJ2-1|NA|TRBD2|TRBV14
TGTGCCAGCAGCCAAGACTTGCTAGCGGGAGGAAATGGTGAGCAGTTCTTC
CASSQDLLAGGNGEQFF
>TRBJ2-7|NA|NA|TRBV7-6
TGTGCCAGCAGCTATGATAACAGGCCGGGCTACGAGCAGTACTTC
CASSYDNRPGYEQYF
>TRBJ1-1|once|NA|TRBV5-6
TGTGCCAGCAGCCGAGACAATGGTTTGACTGAAGCTTTCTTT
CASSRDNGLTEAFF
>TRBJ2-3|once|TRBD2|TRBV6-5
TGTGCCAGCAGTCGTGTAGCGGGGGGACTTGATACGCAGTATTTT
CASSRVAGGLDTQYF
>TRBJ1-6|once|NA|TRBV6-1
TGTGCCAGCAGTGACAGGGGAAACAATTCACCCCTCCACTTT
CASSDRGNNSPLHF
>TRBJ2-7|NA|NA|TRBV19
TGTGCCAGTAGTACCGCCCTGTCGACATACGAGCAGTACTTC
CASSTALSTYEQYF
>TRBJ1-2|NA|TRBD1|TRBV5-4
TGTGCCAGCAGCCTTCCGGGACAGACCGCTGGGGCTGGCTACACCTTC
CASSLPGQTAGAGYTF
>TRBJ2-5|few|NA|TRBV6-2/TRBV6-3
TGTGCCAGCAGTTACTCGACTGAGACCCAGTACTTC
CASSYSTETQYF
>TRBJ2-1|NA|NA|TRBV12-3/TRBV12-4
TGTGCCAGCAGTTCCTTTGCCCTTAATGAGCAGTTCTTC
CASSSFALNEQFF
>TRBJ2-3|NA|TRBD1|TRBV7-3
TGTGCCAGCAGCTTAAGGTCGACAGGGTTTGGAGATACGCAGTATTTT
CASSLRSTGFGDTQYF
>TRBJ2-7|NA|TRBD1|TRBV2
TGTGCCAGCAGTGATGGACAGGGCTACGGGCAGTACTTC
CASSDGQGYGQYF
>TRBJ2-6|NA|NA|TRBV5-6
TGTGCCAGCAGCTTGGAAGTTGCTGGGGCCAACGTCCTGACTTTC
CASSLEVAGANVLTF
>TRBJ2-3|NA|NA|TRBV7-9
TGTGCCAGCAGCTTAGCGACCGATACGCAGTATTTT
CASSLATDTQYF
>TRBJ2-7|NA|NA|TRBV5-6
TGTGCCAGCAGCTTGGGAGGTGGCAGAGCCTACGAGCAGTACTTC
CASSLGGGRAYEQYF
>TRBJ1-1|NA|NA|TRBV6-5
TGTGCCAGCAGTTTCAGGATCACTGAAGCTTTCTTT
CASSFRITEAFF
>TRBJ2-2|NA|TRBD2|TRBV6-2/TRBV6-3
TGTGCCAGCAGCTCTAGCGGGGAAGGCGGGGAGCTGTTTTTT
CASSSSGEGGELFF
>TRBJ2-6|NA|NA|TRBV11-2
TGCGCCAGCAGCTCTCAACTCTCTGGGGCCAACGTCCTGACTTTC
CASSSQLSGANVLTF
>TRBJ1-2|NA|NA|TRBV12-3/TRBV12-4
TGTGCCAGCAGTCCGGGGACCCTGGGCTACACCTTC
CASSPGTLGYTF
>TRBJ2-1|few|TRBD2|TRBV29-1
TGCAGCGTTTCTGGGGGGCTAAGGACTAGCGGATGGAATGAGCAGTTCTTC
CSVSGGLRTSGWNEQFF
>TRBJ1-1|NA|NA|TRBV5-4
TGTGCCAGCAGGTCCCTCCGGTTGACTGAAGCTTTCTTT
CASRSLRLTEAFF
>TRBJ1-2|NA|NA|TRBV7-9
TGTGCCAGCAGCTTAGTCCTGTATGGCTACACCTTC
CASSLVLYGYTF
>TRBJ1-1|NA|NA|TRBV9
TGTGCCAGCAGCGTAGGCGTTGGCACTGAAGCTTTCTTT
CASSVGVGTEAFF
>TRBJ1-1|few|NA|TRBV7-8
TGTGCCAGCAGCTTCAGCCGGCAGACTGAAGCTTTCTTT
CASSFSRQTEAFF
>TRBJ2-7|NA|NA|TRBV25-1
TGTGCCAGCAGTGACGGACGTCTCCTACTTAGCTCCTACGAGCAGTACTTC
CASSDGRLLLSSYEQYF
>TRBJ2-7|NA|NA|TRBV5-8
TGTGCCAGCAGCCGTGATGCAGGAGGAGACGAGCAGTACTTC
CASSRDAGGDEQYF
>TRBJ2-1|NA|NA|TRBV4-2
TGTGCCAGCAGCCACACTATGACCCCCAGCTCCTACAATGAGCAGTTCTTC
CASSHTMTPSSYNEQFF
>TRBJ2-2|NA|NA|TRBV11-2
TGTGCCAGCAGCCCCAATGGACCCACCGGGGAGCTGTTTTTT
CASSPNGPTGELFF
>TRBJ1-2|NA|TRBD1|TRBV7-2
TGTGCCAGCAGCTCAGGGGGGGGCCTCAACTATGGCTACACCTTC
CASSSGGGLNYGYTF
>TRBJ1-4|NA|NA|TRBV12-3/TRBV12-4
TGTGCCAGCAGTGTAAATGAAAAACTGTTTTTT
CASSVNEKLFF
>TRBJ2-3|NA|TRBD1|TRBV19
TGTGCCAGTAATAACAGACCGGGACAGGGCACAGATACGCAGTATTTT
CASNNRPGQGTDTQYF
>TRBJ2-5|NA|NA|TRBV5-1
TGCGCCAGCAGCTTGGTGAGGGAGACCCAGTACTTC
CASSLVRETQYF
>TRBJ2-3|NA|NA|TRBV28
TGTGCCAGCAGTAAGGGTATAGGGGATACAGATACGCAGTATTTT
CASSKGIGDTDTQYF
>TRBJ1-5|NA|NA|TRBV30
TGTGCCTGGAGTGATACAGAGGGTCAGCCCCAGCATTTT
CAWSDTEGQPQHF
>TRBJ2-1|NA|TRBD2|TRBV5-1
TGCGCCAGCAGCTTGAGTCCAGCGGGGGGCCTCAACTACAATGAGCAGTTCTTC
CASSLSPAGGLNYNEQFF
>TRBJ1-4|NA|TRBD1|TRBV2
TGTGCCAGCACCCTGACAGGGCCCCATGAAAAACTGTTTTTT
CASTLTGPHEKLFF
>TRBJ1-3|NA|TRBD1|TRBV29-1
TGCAGCGTCAAGACAGGGAATGGAAACACCATATATTTT
CSVKTGNGNTIYF
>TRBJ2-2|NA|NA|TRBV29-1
TGCAGCGTTGAGACTAGTATTGGCGGGGAGCTGTTTTTT
CSVETSIGGELFF
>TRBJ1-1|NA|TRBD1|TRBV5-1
TGCGCCAGCAGCCCGCGACAGGGTGGCACTGAAGCTTTCTTT
CASSPRQGGTEAFF
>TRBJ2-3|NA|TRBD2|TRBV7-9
TGTGCCAGCAGCACTAGCGCGTTTTGGGATACGCAGTATTTT
CASSTSAFWDTQYF
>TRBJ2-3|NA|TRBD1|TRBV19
TGTGCCAGTAGTTTCCTCGGGACAGGGGAAGATACGCAGTATTTT
CASSFLGTGEDTQYF
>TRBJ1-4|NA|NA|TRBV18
TGTGCCAGCTCACCCTCGGGGTCGGGGGGTGAAAAACTGTTTTTT
CASSPSGSGGEKLFF
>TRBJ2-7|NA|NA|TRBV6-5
TGTGCCACCTACGCCCCCGGGACACTCTTCTACGAGCAGTACTTC
CATYAPGTLFYEQYF
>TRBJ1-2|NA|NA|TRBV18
TGTGCCAGCTCACTCCCAGACCGCGCCGGCTACACCTTC
CASSLPDRAGYTF
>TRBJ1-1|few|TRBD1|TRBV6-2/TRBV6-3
TGTGCCAGCAGCCTCCAGGGGGCGAGTATCACTGAAGCTTTCTTT
CASSLQGASITEAFF
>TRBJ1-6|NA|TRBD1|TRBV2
TGTGCCAGCAACGGACAGGGAAGATCACCCCTCCACTTT
CASNGQGRSPLHF
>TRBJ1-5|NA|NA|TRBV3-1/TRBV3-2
TGTGCCAGCAGCCAGGGGGCTAGCTTAAATCAGCCCCAGCATTTT
CASSQGASLNQPQHF
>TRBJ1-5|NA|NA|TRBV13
TGTGCCAGCAGCAAGGGACGGTCCAATCAGCCCCAGCATTTT
CASSKGRSNQPQHF
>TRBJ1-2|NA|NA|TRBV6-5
TGTGCCAGCAGTTACGGACAGTCGGGCTATGGCTACACCTTC
CASSYGQSGYGYTF
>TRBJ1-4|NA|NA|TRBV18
TGTGCCAGCTCACCCCCGGGACGGGGGGATGAAAAACTGTTTTTT
CASSPPGRGDEKLFF
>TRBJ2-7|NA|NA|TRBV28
TGTGCCAGCCTTTCCATCAGTACGGCCTACGAGCAGTACTTC
CASLSISTAYEQYF
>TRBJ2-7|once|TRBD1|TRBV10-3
TGTGCCATCAGTGAGTTAGGACAGGGAGCCTACGAGCAGTACTTC
CAISELGQGAYEQYF